This T cell receptor beta chain was profiled in a study of identical twins. This CDR3 has 15 amino acids. V dropped 2 bases and J dropped 7; count of bases not matched to a gene: 7. The germline V gene has CDR1 SGHDT and CDR2 YYEEEE. One entry per CDR3 protein, called by TCRdb with MiXCR from the 5' RACE reads. The sample has over 550,000 distinct CDR3 sequences; 7.1% are singletons. This clonotype turned up a few times. In addition, the sample was reused for a study of yellow fever vaccine responses in identical twins.

The receptor was isolated from a woman between 18 and 30 years old in good health. Sample: PBMCs. This rearrangement joins TRBV5-6 to TRBJ1-5; the match to TRBD1 covers 9 bases. The CDR3 here is CASSLQGAAGQPQHF. The CDR3 DNA reads TGTGCCAGCAGCTTACAGGGGGCCGCAGGGCAGCCCCAGCATTTT.